This is a list of T cell receptor beta chains from one sample in a study of CD8 T cells in Susac syndrome. One entry per CDR3 protein results from TCRdb running MiXCR on the immunoSEQ multiplex PCR reads. The sample includes about 120,000 distinct CDR3 sequences, around 94% of them seen just once. The material sequenced was CD4+ T cells from PBMCs. These receptors all come from a human donor with multiple sclerosis. CDR3s include the opening cysteine and the closing phenylalanine or tryptophan. The D gene is left open where the match is weak. Rows give clone size only sometimes, using once, few, many, or a class for an expanded clone.

j_call,d_call,v_call,clone_size,cdr3_nt,cdr3_aa
TRBJ2-3,TRBD1,TRBV27,-,TGTGCCAGCAGTCGCACCGGGACAGGGTCCACAGATACGCAGTATTTT,CASSRTGTGSTDTQYF
TRBJ1-2,-,TRBV9,-,TGTGCCAGCAGCGTCGGGCGGAATGGCTACACCTTC,CASSVGRNGYTF
TRBJ1-3,-,TRBV7-9,-,TGTGCCAGCAGCTGGGGAGGGTCCTCTGGAAACACCATATATTTT,CASSWGGSSGNTIYF
TRBJ1-1,TRBD1,TRBV9,-,TGTGCCAGCAGCGGCGGACAGGGCAACCGTGAAGCTTTCTTT,CASSGGQGNREAFF
TRBJ1-2,TRBD1,TRBV4-3,-,TGCGCCAGCAGCCAATCCGATCTCACAGGGGAAGTTGGCTACACCTTC,CASSQSDLTGEVGYTF
TRBJ1-1,-,TRBV18,-,TGTGCCAGCTCAGAAAACCGGGACCTAACTGAAGCTTTCTTT,CASSENRDLTEAFF
TRBJ2-2,-,TRBV28,-,TGTGCCAGCAGGGTGCAGGCCACGGGGGAGCTGTTTTTT,CASRVQATGELFF
TRBJ2-3,-,TRBV4-3,-,TGCGCCAGCAGCCAAGACTGGACAATTAGCACAGATACGCAGTATTTT,CASSQDWTISTDTQYF
TRBJ1-6,-,TRBV18,-,TGTGCCAGCTCACCACCGGGAGAGAGCTCCTATAATTCACCCCTCCACTTT,CASSPPGESSYNSPLHF
TRBJ1-1,TRBD1,TRBV19,-,TGTGCCAGTAGTATTCGTACAGGGGCCTGGAAGAACACTGAAGCTTTCTTT,CASSIRTGAWKNTEAFF
TRBJ1-5,-,TRBV6-2/TRBV6-3,-,TGTGCCAGCAGTTATGGGGGCAATCAGCCCCAGCATTTT,CASSYGGNQPQHF
TRBJ1-1,-,TRBV12-3/TRBV12-4,-,TGTGCCAGCAGCCGCGAGACAGACACTGAAGCTTTCTTT,CASSRETDTEAFF
TRBJ1-1,TRBD1,TRBV7-2,-,TGTGCCAGCAGCTTACAGGACAGGGCCGGCACTGAAGCTTTCTTT,CASSLQDRAGTEAFF
TRBJ1-2,-,TRBV5-1,-,TGCGCCAGCAGCTACGACATAGGAGCTAACTATGGCTACACCTTC,CASSYDIGANYGYTF
TRBJ1-2,TRBD1,TRBV5-1,-,TGCGCCAGCAGCTTGGTGGGACAGAAATCAAGGAACTATGGCTACACCTTC,CASSLVGQKSRNYGYTF
TRBJ2-2,-,TRBV12-3/TRBV12-4,-,TGTGCCAGCAGTTCGGCGGTCAGCACCGGGGAGCTGTTTTTT,CASSSAVSTGELFF
TRBJ2-1,-,TRBV5-4,-,TGTGCCAGCAGCTTGGTGGAAGGGAATGAGCAGTTCTTC,CASSLVEGNEQFF
TRBJ2-7,-,TRBV7-8,once,TGTGCCAGCAGCTTAGCGGAGTTGGGCTACGAGCAGTACTTC,CASSLAELGYEQYF